The 28 T cell receptor beta chains below all came from one sample that was sequenced in a study of blood T cell repertoires in COVID-19. Assay used: immunoSEQ multiplex PCR; TCRdb lists only in-frame clones, some missing. The table records around 220,000 clones, 80% to 90% of them present only once. The sample consisted of peripheral blood. Receptors originate from a woman in her forties or fifties with acute or convalescent COVID-19.

The chain employs TRBV6-5 and TRBJ1-6; no firm D call. V gave up 2 bases and J gave up 0 bases, with 8 bases separating them. Germline assignment: CDR1 MNHEY and CDR2 SVGAGI. The CDR3 consists of 16 residues. The CDR3 DNA follows: TGTGCCAGCAGTTACAGATCAGGCTCCTATAATTCACCCCTCCACTTT. Translated: CASSYRSGSYNSPLHF.

The chain recombines TRBV2 with TRBJ2-7; TRBD2 is a possible D gene (6 bases). Trimming shortened V by 6 bases and J by 3 bases, and 12 bases separated the two germline ends. The germline V gene has CDR1 SNHLY and CDR2 FYNNEI. The CDR3 has 13 residues. The CDR3 nucleotides are TGTGCCAGCAGATACGGGAGCTTCTACGAGCAGTACTTC. Protein product: CASRYGSFYEQYF.

The chain couples TRBV3-1 (or the pseudogene TRBV3-2) to TRBJ2-1, with 7 positions matching TRBD2. The CDR3 covers 13 residues. Unmatched junction bases numbered 3, after V lost 3 bases and J lost 7 bases. In germline, CDR1 is LGHDT, CDR2 YNNKEL (reference sequence). CDR3: CASSQGLQNEQFF. DNA for the CDR3: TGTGCCAGCAGCCAGGGACTACAGAATGAGCAGTTCTTC.

A single count supports this clone. The DNA for the CDR3 is TGCGCCAGCAGCCGCCTGACAGGAGATACAACTAATGAAAAACTGTTTTTT. Its translation is CASSRLTGDTTNEKLFF. V and J are TRBV4-3 and TRBJ1-4; tentative D call: TRBD1 (6 bases). This CDR3 is 17 amino acids long. V lost 4 bases and J 0 bases, leaving 15 bases between the germline ends. Per the germline V gene, CDR1 is LGHNA and CDR2 is YSLEER.

As for this clone: The same CDR3 is also encoded by other DNA sequences in this sample. This sequence joins TRBV4-3 and TRBJ2-3; D is uncertain. The CDR3 length is 16 residues. V was trimmed by 0 bases and J by 0 bases, leaving 10 bases between them. CDR1 is LGHNA and CDR2 is YSLEER in the germline V gene. The DNA for the CDR3 is TGCGCCAGCAGCCAAGATAGAGGTGAGAGCACAGATACGCAGTATTTT. It codes for CASSQDRGESTDTQYF.

The J gene is TRBJ2-7, the V gene TRBV7-9; 10 nucleotides agree with TRBD2. The V and J ends lost 3 bases and 5 bases, in that order; junction bases with no gene match: 4. Per the germline V gene, CDR1 is SEHNR and CDR2 is FQNEAQ (reference sequence). The CDR3 length is 14 residues. The CDR3 DNA follows: TGTGCCAGCAGCTTCCTAGCGGGAGTGGACGAGCAGTACTTC. Protein: CASSFLAGVDEQYF.

V and J are TRBV30 and TRBJ2-5, with 13 bases identical to TRBD2. Per the germline V gene, CDR1 is GTSNPN and CDR2 is SVGIG (reference sequence). V trimming: 5 bases; J trimming: 5 bases; junction bases outside the gene matches: 14. CDR3 length: 17 residues. CDR3 residues: CAWGIGTSGVWGETQYF. As DNA, the CDR3 is TGTGCCTGGGGCATCGGGACTAGCGGGGTTTGGGGGGAGACCCAGTACTTC.

This clone showed up just once. The chain couples TRBV4-1 to TRBJ1-4, with D perhaps matching TRBD1 (5 bases). CDR1 and CDR2 from the germline V gene are MGHRA and YSYEKL. The CDR3 has 15 amino acids. V was clipped by 1 base and J by 5 bases, with 11 bases between them. CDR3: CASSQVAAGNEKLFF. The CDR3 DNA reads TGCGCCAGCAGCCAAGTGGCGGCAGGGAATGAAAAACTGTTTTTT.

J is TRBJ1-1 and V is TRBV4-1; possibly TRBD1 for D (5 bases). V dropped 2 bases and J dropped 1 base, with 8 bases sitting between them. Germline CDR1 reads MGHRA; CDR2 reads YSYEKL. This CDR3 has 14 amino acids. CDR3 DNA sequence: TGCGCCAGCAGCCAAATCGGGGGGAACACTGAAGCTTTCTTT. Translation gives CASSQIGGNTEAFF.

The V and J genes are TRBV7-2 and TRBJ2-3, with 9 bases fitting TRBD1. V trimming: 3 bases; J trimming: 5 bases; junction bases outside the gene matches: 6. The CDR3 is 15 residues long. CDR1 is SGHTA, CDR2 FQGNSA, per germline. In DNA, the CDR3 is TGTGCCAGCAGCTTTCAGGGACAGGGTGAAGATACGCAGTATTTT. Translation gives CASSFQGQGEDTQYF.

J is TRBJ1-6 and V is TRBV19, with 8 bases aligning to TRBD1. CDR3 length: 14 residues. V was clipped by 6 bases and J by 8 bases; unmatched bases: 6. Germline V gives CDR1 LNHDA, CDR2 SQIVND (reference sequence). The CDR3 protein is CASSAGTGHSPLHF. CDR3 coding DNA: TGTGCCAGTAGCGCCGGGACAGGACATTCACCCCTCCACTTT.

The chain employs TRBV7-2 and TRBJ1-5, with D possibly matching TRBD1 (6 bases). The germline CDR1 and CDR2 sequences are SGHTA and FQGNSA. Between the trimmed V and J ends, which lost 6 bases and 0 bases, there was a span of 15 bases. The CDR3 covers 16 residues. CDR3 coding DNA: TGTGCCAGCAGGAGAGGGGGGGGAAATAGCAATCAGCCCCAGCATTTT. It yields the protein CASRRGGGNSNQPQHF.

The rearrangement uses TRBV24-1 and TRBJ1-1; 10 bases line up with TRBD1. In germline, CDR1 is KGHDR, CDR2 SFDVKD. The CDR3 length is 14 residues. V gave up 7 bases and J gave up 5 bases; unmatched junction bases: 6. CDR3 nucleotides: TGTGCCACCAGGGAACGACAGGGGGCAACTGAAGCTTTCTTT. This sequence encodes CATRERQGATEAFF.

This chain uses TRBV15 with TRBJ1-2, with TRBD1 as a possible D gene (6 bases). This CDR3 has 16 amino acids. V was shortened by 1 base and J by 3 bases, with 15 bases between the two germline ends. CDR1 is LNHNV and CDR2 is YYDKDF in the germline V gene (reference sequence). The CDR3 DNA is TGTGCCACCAGCAGAGGTGTGCAGGGGTCTCACTATGGCTACACCTTC. This translates into CATSRGVQGSHYGYTF.

The gene calls are TRBV18 and TRBJ2-5; 8 bases match TRBD1. The CDR3 is 14 amino acids. Trimming removed 6 bases from V and 1 base from J; junction bases left unmatched: 4. Looked up from germline, CDR1 is KGHSH and CDR2 is LQKENI. The CDR3 bases are TGTGCCAGCTCCCCCACAGGGGGCCAAGAGACCCAGTACTTC. Translation: CASSPTGGQETQYF.

The chain employs TRBV6-5 and TRBJ2-7; D ambiguous. This CDR3 has 11 amino acids. The germline V and J ends were trimmed by 6 bases and 1 base, with 4 bases remaining between them. Germline values: CDR1 MNHEY, CDR2 SVGAGI. The CDR3 DNA reads TGTGCCAGCAGCGGTTCCTACGAGCAGTACTTC. Its translation: CASSGSYEQYF.

This clone was recorded only once. V and J are TRBV6-5 and TRBJ2-2, with a tentative D call TRBD2 (7 bases). In germline, CDR1 is MNHEY, CDR2 SVGAGI. Trimming stripped 8 bases from V and 7 bases from J, with 17 bases between. This CDR3 has 14 residues. The CDR3 protein is CASLDRGASGELFF. CDR3 coding DNA: TGTGCCAGCCTCGACCGGGGGGCGAGCGGGGAGCTGTTTTTT.

This chain links TRBV19 with TRBJ1-2, with 7 bases lining up with TRBD1. Germline lookup yields CDR1 LNHDA and CDR2 SQIVND (reference sequence). The CDR3 runs to 13 residues. V was pared by 7 bases and J by 3 bases, with 5 bases of the junction left unmatched. CDR3: CASTPTGHYGYTF. CDR3 in DNA: TGTGCCAGTACCCCGACAGGGCACTATGGCTACACCTTC.

The CDR3 sequence: CASSPRADRDTEAFF. CDR3 nucleotide sequence: TGCGCCAGCAGCCCGAGGGCCGACAGGGACACTGAAGCTTTCTTT. The rearrangement uses TRBV5-1 and TRBJ1-1; 7 bases agree with TRBD1. The CDR3 runs 15 residues. The germline V gene encodes CDR1 SGHRS and CDR2 YFSETQ. V lost 4 bases and J lost 3; bases outside the gene matches: 9.

This clone appeared a single time. The chain couples TRBV19 to TRBJ2-5, with TRBD2 matching over 11 bases. Germline CDR1 is LNHDA and CDR2 is SQIVND (reference sequence). Trimming removed 3 bases from V and 5 bases from J; junction bases left unmatched: 8. The CDR3 has 16 amino acids. CDR3 loop: CASSIPKTSGMETQYF. In DNA, the CDR3 is TGTGCCAGTAGTATCCCAAAGACTAGCGGGATGGAGACCCAGTACTTC.

The V gene is TRBV27, the J gene TRBJ2-2; tentatively, D is TRBD1 (6 bases). V gave up 0 bases and J gave up 5 bases, with 19 bases separating them. In germline, CDR1 is MNHEY, CDR2 SMNVEV (reference sequence). There are 18 residues in the CDR3. The CDR3 DNA follows: TGTGCCAGCAGTTTATCCGAGACACAGGGTCTTGGGACCGGGGAGCTGTTTTTT. Amino acid sequence: CASSLSETQGLGTGELFF.

This chain uses TRBV27 with TRBJ1-1; 11 bases align to TRBD1. After removal of 5 bases from V and 5 bases from J, the junction contained 4 bases not matched to a gene. Germline loops: CDR1 MNHEY, CDR2 SMNVEV (reference sequence). The CDR3 extends over 14 amino acids. The CDR3 coding sequence is TGTGCCAGCAGTCCGGACAGGGGGCATACTGAAGCTTTCTTT. This translates into CASSPDRGHTEAFF.

This rearrangement joins TRBV11-2 to TRBJ2-1, with a tentative D call TRBD1 (5 bases). The germline V gene has CDR1 SGHAT and CDR2 FQNNGV. V was trimmed by 1 base and J by 0 bases, leaving 7 bases between them. The CDR3 loop spans 15 amino acids. The CDR3 region has the DNA TGTGCCAGCAGCTTAGGGACAAACTCCTACAATGAGCAGTTCTTC. Protein product: CASSLGTNSYNEQFF.

The chain combines TRBV27 with TRBJ1-1, with 7 bases fitting TRBD1. CDR1 MNHEY and CDR2 SMNVEV come from the germline V gene (reference sequence). The CDR3 totals 15 residues. The ends lost 5 bases at V and 3 bases at J; junction bases unmatched: 9. Here the CDR3 DNA reads TGTGCCAGCAGTCCACAGGGGTCGGGACACACTGAAGCTTTCTTT. Encoded protein: CASSPQGSGHTEAFF.

The chain recombines TRBV11-3 with TRBJ2-5, with 7 positions matching TRBD2. Germline loops: CDR1 SGHNT, CDR2 YENEEA. Trimming cost V 4 bases and J 3 bases; bases outside gene matches: 17. CDR3 length: 18 residues. CDR3 nucleotide sequence: TGTGCCAGCAGCTCTAGGACCCCTCGGGCTAGCGGAAAAGAGACCCAGTACTTC. Amino acids: CASSSRTPRASGKETQYF.

Worth noting for this clone: A junction boundary mismatches the germline segment, possibly from a read error. The chain joins TRBV18 to TRBJ2-6; D perhaps matches TRBD2 (5 bases). Germline-derived CDR1 and CDR2 are KGHSH and LQKENI. The CDR3 is 18 amino acids. In nucleotides, the CDR3 is TGTGCCAGCCCACCCCCCACGTCGGGGAACTCTGGGGCCAACGTCCTGACTTTC. Translation: CASPPPTSGNSGANVLTF.

This chain joins TRBV6-2 or TRBV6-3 and TRBJ2-4; possibly TRBD2 for D (7 bases). V shed 2 bases and J shed 1 base, with 12 bases lying between them. Germline CDR1 MNHEY, CDR2 SVGEGT. CDR3 length: 16 residues. The CDR3 spells CASSYQGREAKNIQYF. The CDR3 nucleotides read TGTGCCAGCAGTTACCAGGGGCGGGAGGCCAAAAACATTCAGTACTTC.

This clone has a handful of counts. The genes are TRBV7-2 and TRBJ2-3; 7 nucleotides agree with TRBD2. This CDR3 has 19 amino acids. Germline V gene lookup returns CDR1 SGHTA and CDR2 FQGNSA. V shed 5 bases and J 6 bases; nucleotides not matched to a gene: 23. CDR3 nucleotides: TGTGCCAGCAGCCGTATTGAGCCACTAGCGCGGTCAGGAGTGGATACGCAGTATTTT. Its protein is CASSRIEPLARSGVDTQYF.